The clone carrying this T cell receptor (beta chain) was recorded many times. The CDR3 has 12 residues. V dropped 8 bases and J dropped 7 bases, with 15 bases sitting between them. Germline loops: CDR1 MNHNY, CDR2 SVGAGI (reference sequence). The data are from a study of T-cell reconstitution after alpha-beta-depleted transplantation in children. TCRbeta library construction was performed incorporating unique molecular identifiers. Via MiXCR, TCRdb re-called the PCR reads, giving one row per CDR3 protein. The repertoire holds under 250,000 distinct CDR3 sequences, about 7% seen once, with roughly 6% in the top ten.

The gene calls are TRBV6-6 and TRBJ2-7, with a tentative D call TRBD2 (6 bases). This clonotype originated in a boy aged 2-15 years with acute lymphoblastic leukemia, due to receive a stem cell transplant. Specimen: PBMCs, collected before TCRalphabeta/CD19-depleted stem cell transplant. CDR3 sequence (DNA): TGTGCCAGCGTGGGGGGTTCCGGGGAGCAGTACTTC. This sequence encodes CASVGGSGEQYF.